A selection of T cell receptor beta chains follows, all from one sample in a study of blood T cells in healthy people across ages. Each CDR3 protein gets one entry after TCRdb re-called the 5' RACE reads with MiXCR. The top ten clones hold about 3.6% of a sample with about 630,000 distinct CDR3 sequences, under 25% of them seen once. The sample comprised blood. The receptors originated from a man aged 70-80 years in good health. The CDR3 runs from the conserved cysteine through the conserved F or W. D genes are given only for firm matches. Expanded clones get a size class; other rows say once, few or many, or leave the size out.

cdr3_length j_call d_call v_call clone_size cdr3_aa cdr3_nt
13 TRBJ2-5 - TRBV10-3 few CAISSDTSETQYF TGTGCCATCAGTTCGGACACATCGGAGACCCAGTACTTC
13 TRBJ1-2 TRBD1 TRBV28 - CASKGQSNYGYTF TGTGCCAGCAAGGGACAGAGCAACTATGGCTACACCTTC
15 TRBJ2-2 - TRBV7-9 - CASNGGQPNTGELFF TGTGCCAGCAACGGGGGACAGCCGAACACCGGGGAGCTGTTTTTT
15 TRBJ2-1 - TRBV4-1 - CASSQGLVTANEQFF TGCGCCAGCAGCCAAGGACTAGTTACAGCCAATGAGCAGTTCTTC
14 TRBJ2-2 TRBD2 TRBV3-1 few CASSQGLASGELFF TGTGCCAGCAGCCAAGGACTAGCCTCCGGGGAGCTGTTTTTT
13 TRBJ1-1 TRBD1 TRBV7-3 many CASSPTGGTEAFF TGTGCCAGCAGCCCGACAGGGGGGACTGAAGCTTTCTTT
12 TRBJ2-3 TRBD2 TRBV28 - CASSQGLAQQYF TGTGCCAGCAGTCAGGGACTAGCACAGCAGTATTTT
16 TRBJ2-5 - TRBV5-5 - CASSLFRQGLQETQYF TGTGCCAGCAGCTTGTTTAGGCAGGGACTCCAAGAGACCCAGTACTTC
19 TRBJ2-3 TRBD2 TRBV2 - CAGSEIAGGPQVSTDTQYF TGTGCCGGCAGTGAAATAGCGGGAGGCCCCCAGGTCTCCACAGATACGCAGTATTTT
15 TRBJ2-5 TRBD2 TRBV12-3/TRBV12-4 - CASSFRTSGQETQYF TGTGCCAGCAGTTTTCGGACTAGCGGTCAAGAGACCCAGTACTTC
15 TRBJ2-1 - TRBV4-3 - CASSQVERTHNEQFF TGCGCCAGCAGCCAAGTTGAACGGACTCACAATGAGCAGTTCTTC
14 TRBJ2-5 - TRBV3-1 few CASSRLEGRDTQYF TGTGCCAGCAGCCGTCTTGAGGGGCGGGATACCCAGTACTTC
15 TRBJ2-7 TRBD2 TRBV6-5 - CASSYALAGTYEQYF TGTGCCAGCAGTTACGCGCTAGCGGGAACCTACGAGCAGTACTTC
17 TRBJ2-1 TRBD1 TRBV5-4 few CASSFPGQVSSYNEQFF TGTGCCAGCAGCTTTCCCGGACAGGTGAGCTCCTACAATGAGCAGTTCTTC